Below are 10 T cell receptor beta chains sequenced from a single sample in a study of HIV-infected patients and healthy controls (dated by TCRdb to the mid-2010s). Library generation was performed with 5' RACE. The sample was run on an Illumina MiSeq. TCRdb applied fastp at Q25 and MiXCR to the public reads, then kept only in-frame beta chains. Rows merge per CDR3 protein into single entries with the most common DNA and genes. This sample gives 18,000 or so distinct CDR3 sequences in total; about 19% of them show up just once. The top ten hold around a third of the sample. Sequenced sample: CD8+ T cells from blood. These receptors all stem from a human donor in good health.

The chain employs TRBV19 and TRBJ2-1; D gene ambiguous. V was trimmed by 3 bases and J by 5 bases, leaving 14 bases between them. Germline assignment: CDR1 LNHDA and CDR2 SQIVND (reference sequence). The CDR3 sequence is 15 residues long. The chain's CDR3 is CASSIFGVPHNEQFF. The CDR3 coding sequence is TGTGCCAGTAGTATTTTCGGAGTCCCCCACAATGAGCAGTTCTTC.

The chain combines TRBV5-1 with TRBJ2-6, with D maybe TRBD1 (6 bases). The CDR3 length is 15 residues. V was trimmed by 3 bases and J by 2 bases, leaving 9 bases between them. CDR1 and CDR2 from the germline V gene are SGHRS and YFSETQ. The CDR3 loop reads CASSYRTAGANVLTF. CDR3 sequence (DNA): TGCGCCAGCAGCTACCGGACAGCTGGGGCCAACGTCCTGACTTTC.

The genes are TRBV7-3 and TRBJ2-2; D possibly corresponds to TRBD2 (6 bases). This CDR3 is 16 amino acids long. V was trimmed by 5 bases and J by 1 base, leaving 14 bases between them. Germline CDR1 reads SGHTA; CDR2 reads FQGTGA. The CDR3 is CASSPVEGRNTGELFF. CDR3 sequence (DNA): TGTGCCAGCAGCCCTGTGGAGGGGAGGAACACCGGGGAGCTGTTTTTT.

The table lists this clonotype with many counts. This chain uses TRBV27 with TRBJ2-7; a weak D match, TRBD2 (6 bases). The germline CDR1 and CDR2 sequences are MNHEY and SMNVEV (reference sequence). The CDR3 runs to 15 residues. V lost 3 bases and J 3 bases, leaving 15 bases between the germline ends. The CDR3 DNA sequence: TGTGCCAGCAGTTTTCGCGGGATGAGTAGCTACGAGCAGTACTTC. Translation: CASSFRGMSSYEQYF.

This clonotype was counted at least ten times. The rearrangement links TRBV7-9 to TRBJ2-7; 7 bases fit TRBD2. The V gene end was trimmed by 5 bases and the J gene end by 4 bases; junction bases not matched to a gene: 8. The CDR3 spans 14 residues. Germline CDR1 is SEHNR and CDR2 is FQNEAQ (reference sequence). The CDR3 DNA reads as TGTGCCAGCAGCCCTCCCGGGCGGGGGTACGAGCAGTACTTC. This sequence encodes CASSPPGRGYEQYF. Drawing the rest from reference TRBV7-9 and TRBJ2-7, the complete variable domain is DTGVSQNPRHKITKRGQNVTFRCDPISEHNRLYWYRQTLGQGPEFLTYFQNEAQLEKSRLLSDRFSAERPKGSFSTLEIQRTEQGDSAMYLCASSPPGRGYEQYFGPGTRLTVT.

This clonotype was seen a few times. The CDR3 DNA sequence: TGTGCCAGCCGGGACGGAGTGCCTGTCCTGACTTTC. Its protein product is CASRDGVPVLTF. The chain joins TRBV6-2 or TRBV6-3 to TRBJ2-6; D is possibly TRBD1 or TRBD2 (5 bases each). The CDR3 loop spans 12 amino acids. Germline CDR1 reads MNHEY; CDR2 reads SVGEGT. V dropped 8 bases and J dropped 13 bases, with 15 bases sitting between them.

This clonotype has only a few counts. This chain joins TRBV7-6 and TRBJ2-5, with 7 nucleotides matching TRBD1. With V trimmed by 2 bases and J by 2 bases, 2 bases remained unmatched. Germline-derived CDR1 and CDR2 are SGHVS and FNYEAQ. The CDR3 is 14 residues long. CDR3 region: CASSLLTGQETQYF. Written as DNA, the CDR3 is TGTGCCAGCAGCTTATTGACAGGGCAAGAGACCCAGTACTTC.

This chain links TRBV7-9 with TRBJ2-4; 7 bases agree with TRBD2. Trimming cost V 4 bases and J 6 bases; bases outside gene matches: 9. CDR3 length equals 15 residues. CDR1 and CDR2 from the germline V gene are SEHNR and FQNEAQ (reference sequence). The CDR3 loop is CASSSGLDIINIQYF. The CDR3 DNA is TGTGCCAGCAGCTCAGGACTAGATATAATAAACATTCAGTACTTC.

The chain couples TRBV6-5 to TRBJ2-3; D is perhaps TRBD1 or TRBD2 (5 bases each). CDR3 length equals 16 residues. The V end lost 4 bases, the J end lost 2 bases, and 16 bases lay between the germline ends. The germline V gene encodes CDR1 MNHEY and CDR2 SVGAGI. Here the CDR3 reads CASSSRGSRATDTQYF. The CDR3 DNA reads TGTGCCAGCAGTTCCCGGGGCAGCCGGGCCACAGATACGCAGTATTTT.

A remark on this clonotype: A much more abundant neighbour one base away suggests this may be a read error. CDR3 amino acids: CASSKTEFYEQCF. The DNA for the CDR3 is TGTGCCAGCAGCAAGACAGAATTCTACGAGCAGTGCTTC. This chain uses TRBV7-9 with TRBJ2-7; D is possibly TRBD1 (5 bases). The CDR3 contains 13 residues. From germline, CDR1 is SEHNR and CDR2 FQNEAQ (reference sequence).